This entry lists 2 T cell receptor beta chains sequenced from one sample in a study of CD8 T cells in ankylosing spondylitis. Findings of the study overall: Ankylosing spondylitis blood appeared to be characterized by a TCR beta motif of eight highly homologous variants.

Via MiXCR, TCRdb re-called the 5' RACE reads, giving one row per CDR3 protein. The profile covers more than 250,000 distinct CDR3 sequences, with less than 9.5% appearing a single time and roughly 14% taken by the ten largest. No antigen has been assigned to these receptors. Sequencing was performed on blood, either unsorted or a sorted T cell fraction (not recorded which). These TCRs come from a male donor with ankylosing spondylitis.

This clonotype was recorded at least ten times. The chain is built from TRBV29-1 and TRBJ2-2; 9 bases fit TRBD1. Germline lookup yields CDR1 SQVTM and CDR2 ANQGSEA. The CDR3 loop spans 13 amino acids. The ends lost 8 bases at V and 6 bases at J; junction bases unmatched: 7. The CDR3 coding sequence is TGCAGCTCAAGGACAGGGGCTTCCGGGGAGCTGTTTTTT. Translating it yields CSSRTGASGELFF.

This clonotype was found a few times. J is TRBJ2-5 and V is TRBV20-1; TRBD2 matches at 10 bases. The CDR3 extends over 16 amino acids. V lost 5 bases to trimming and J lost 4 bases; unmatched junction nucleotides: 13. The V gene's germline CDR1 is DFQATT and CDR2 SNEGSKA (reference sequence). The CDR3 region has the DNA TGCAGTGCTCAGCTGGCTAGCGGGAGTCTTAGAGAGACCCAGTACTTC. It is translated as CSAQLASGSLRETQYF.